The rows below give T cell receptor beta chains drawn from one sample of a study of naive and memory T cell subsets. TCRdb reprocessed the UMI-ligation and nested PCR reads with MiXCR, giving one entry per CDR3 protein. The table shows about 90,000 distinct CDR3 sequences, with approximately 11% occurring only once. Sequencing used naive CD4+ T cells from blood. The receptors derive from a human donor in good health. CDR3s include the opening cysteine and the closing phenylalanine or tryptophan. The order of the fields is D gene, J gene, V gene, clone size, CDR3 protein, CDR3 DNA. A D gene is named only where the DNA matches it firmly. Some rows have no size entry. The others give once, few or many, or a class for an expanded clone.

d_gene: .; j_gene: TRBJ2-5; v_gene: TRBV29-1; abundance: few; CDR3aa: CSVVSGQETQYF; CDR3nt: TGCAGCGTTGTGAGCGGCCAGGAGACCCAGTACTTC
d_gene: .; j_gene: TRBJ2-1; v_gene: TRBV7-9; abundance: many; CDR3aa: CASSLVSTNEQFF; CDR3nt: TGTGCCAGCAGCTTAGTGTCTACCAATGAGCAGTTCTTC
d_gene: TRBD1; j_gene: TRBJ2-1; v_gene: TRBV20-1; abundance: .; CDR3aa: CSAAQGNEQFF; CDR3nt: TGCAGTGCAGCACAGGGGAATGAGCAGTTCTTC
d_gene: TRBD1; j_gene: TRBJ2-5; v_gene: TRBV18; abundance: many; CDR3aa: CASSAPGQRETQYF; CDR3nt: TGTGCCAGCTCGGCCCCGGGACAGCGAGAGACCCAGTACTTC
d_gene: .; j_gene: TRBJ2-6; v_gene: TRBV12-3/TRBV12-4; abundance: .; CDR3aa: CASSTGTGTKRASSGANVLTF; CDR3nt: TGTGCCAGCAGTACGGGGACCGGCACCAAACGGGCAAGTTCTGGGGCCAACGTCCTGACTTTC
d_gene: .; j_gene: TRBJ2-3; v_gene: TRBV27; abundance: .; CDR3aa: CASSLSGGMDTQYF; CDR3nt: TGTGCCAGCAGTTTATCGGGGGGCATGGATACGCAGTATTTT
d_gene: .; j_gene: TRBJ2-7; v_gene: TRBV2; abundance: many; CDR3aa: CASGTITGSPYF; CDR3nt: TGTGCCAGCGGCACAATAACAGGTTCACCGTACTTC
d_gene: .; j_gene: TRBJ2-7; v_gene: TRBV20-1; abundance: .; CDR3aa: CSARDVISTGHYEQYF; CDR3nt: TGCAGTGCTAGAGATGTTATCAGTACAGGGCATTACGAGCAGTACTTC
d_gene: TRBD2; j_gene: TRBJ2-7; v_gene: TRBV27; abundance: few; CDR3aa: CASKRGLGSTYEQYF; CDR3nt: TGTGCCAGCAAGCGGGGCCTCGGATCCACCTACGAGCAGTACTTC
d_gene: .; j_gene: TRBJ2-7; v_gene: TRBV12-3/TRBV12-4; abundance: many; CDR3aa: CASSFDSYEQYF; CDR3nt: TGTGCCAGCAGTTTCGATTCCTACGAGCAGTACTTC
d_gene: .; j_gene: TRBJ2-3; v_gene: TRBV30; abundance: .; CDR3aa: CAWSVLVGGFTDTQYF; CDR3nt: TGTGCCTGGAGTGTACTAGTGGGTGGCTTCACAGATACGCAGTATTTT
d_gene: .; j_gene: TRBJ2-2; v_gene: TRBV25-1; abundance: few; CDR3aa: CASSETGRKGTGELFF; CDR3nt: TGTGCCAGCAGTGAAACAGGACGCAAAGGCACCGGGGAGCTGTTTTTT
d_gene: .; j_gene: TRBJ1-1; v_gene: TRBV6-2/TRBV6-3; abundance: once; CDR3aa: CASSDPPGLEAFF; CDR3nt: TGTGCCAGCAGTGACCCCCCGGGCCTTGAAGCTTTCTTT
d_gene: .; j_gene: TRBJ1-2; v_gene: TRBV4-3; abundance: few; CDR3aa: CASSQEGHGNYGYTF; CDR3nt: TGCGCCAGCAGCCAAGAGGGCCACGGTAACTATGGCTACACCTTC
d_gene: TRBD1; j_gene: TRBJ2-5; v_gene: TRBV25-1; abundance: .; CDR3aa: CASSPGTGTGTQYF; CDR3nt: TGTGCCAGCAGCCCCGGGACAGGGACGGGGACCCAGTACTTC
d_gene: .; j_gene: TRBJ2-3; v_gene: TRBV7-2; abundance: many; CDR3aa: CASSLGGRALDTQYF; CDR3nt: TGTGCCAGCAGCTTAGGAGGGCGGGCCCTGGATACGCAGTATTTT
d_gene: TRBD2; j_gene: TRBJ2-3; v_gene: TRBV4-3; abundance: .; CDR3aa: CASSQLPAGGTDTQYF; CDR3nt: TGCGCCAGCAGCCAGCTACCCGCGGGGGGCACAGATACGCAGTATTTT
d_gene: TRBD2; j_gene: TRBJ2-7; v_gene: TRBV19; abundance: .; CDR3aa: CASSPAGGLPLVEQYF; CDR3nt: TGTGCCAGTAGTCCGGCGGGAGGCCTGCCTCTGGTCGAGCAGTACTTC
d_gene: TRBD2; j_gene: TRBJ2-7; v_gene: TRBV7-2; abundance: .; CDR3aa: CASSLPGGEGLDF; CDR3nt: TGTGCCAGCAGCTTACCGGGAGGGGAAGGACTAGACTTC
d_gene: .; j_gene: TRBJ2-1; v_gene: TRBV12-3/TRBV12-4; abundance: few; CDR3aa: CASSRSEPPPNEQFF; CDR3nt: TGTGCCAGCAGTCGGTCCGAGCCACCTCCCAATGAGCAGTTCTTC
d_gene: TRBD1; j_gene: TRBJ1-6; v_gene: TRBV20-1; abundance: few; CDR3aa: CSGVGQSTNSPLHF; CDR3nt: TGCAGTGGGGTGGGACAGAGCACTAATTCACCCCTCCACTTT
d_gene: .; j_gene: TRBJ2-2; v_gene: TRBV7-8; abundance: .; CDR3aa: CASSLVGGAGKTGELFF; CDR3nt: TGTGCCAGCAGCTTAGTGGGCGGGGCAGGAAAGACCGGGGAGCTGTTTTTT
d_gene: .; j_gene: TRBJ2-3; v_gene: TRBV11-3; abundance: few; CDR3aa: CASSSGDWTENTDTQYF; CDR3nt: TGTGCCAGCAGCTCGGGGGATTGGACAGAAAACACAGATACGCAGTATTTT
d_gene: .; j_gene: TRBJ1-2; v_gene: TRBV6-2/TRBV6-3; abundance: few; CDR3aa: CASSPPKRGDGRYTF; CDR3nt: TGTGCCAGCAGTCCCCCGAAAAGGGGGGATGGACGCTACACCTTC